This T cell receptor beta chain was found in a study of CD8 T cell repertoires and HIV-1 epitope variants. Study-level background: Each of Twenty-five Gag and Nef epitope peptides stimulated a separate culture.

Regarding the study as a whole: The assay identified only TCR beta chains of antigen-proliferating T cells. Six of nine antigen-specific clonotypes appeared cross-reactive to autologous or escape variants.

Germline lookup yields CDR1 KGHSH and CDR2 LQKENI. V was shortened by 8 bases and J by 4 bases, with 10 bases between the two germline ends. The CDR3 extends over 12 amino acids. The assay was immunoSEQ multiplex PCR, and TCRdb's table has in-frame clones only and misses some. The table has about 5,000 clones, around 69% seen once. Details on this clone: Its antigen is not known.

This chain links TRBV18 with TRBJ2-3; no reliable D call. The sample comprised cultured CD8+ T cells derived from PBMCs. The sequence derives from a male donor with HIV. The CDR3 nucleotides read TGTGCCAGCCGCAGCATGCCAGATACGCAGTATTTT. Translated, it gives CASRSMPDTQYF.